This entry features one T cell receptor beta chain sequence. Its antigen is currently unknown. Each TCR library consumed around 3.5 ug of total RNA. TCRdb reprocessed the 5' RACE reads, with one entry per CDR3 protein and no DNA. The sample has some 190,000 distinct CDR3 sequences, and its top ten clones hold around 7.7%. This record belongs to a study of monozygotic twins with inflammatory bowel disease. Notes on the study in general: On the inverse Simpson index, IBD patients scored lower for TCRbeta diversity than healthy co-twins.

Looked up from germline, CDR1 is SGHTA and CDR2 is FQGNSA. This CDR3 has 14 residues. Blood samples of about 2.5 ml were drawn from every donor. The chain joins TRBV7-2 to TRBJ1-2. Material for sequencing was blood. The TCR originated in a human donor with ulcerative colitis or Crohn's disease, or a healthy co-twin of an affected twin (not recorded which). CDR3 loop: CASSFQPFTRGYTF.